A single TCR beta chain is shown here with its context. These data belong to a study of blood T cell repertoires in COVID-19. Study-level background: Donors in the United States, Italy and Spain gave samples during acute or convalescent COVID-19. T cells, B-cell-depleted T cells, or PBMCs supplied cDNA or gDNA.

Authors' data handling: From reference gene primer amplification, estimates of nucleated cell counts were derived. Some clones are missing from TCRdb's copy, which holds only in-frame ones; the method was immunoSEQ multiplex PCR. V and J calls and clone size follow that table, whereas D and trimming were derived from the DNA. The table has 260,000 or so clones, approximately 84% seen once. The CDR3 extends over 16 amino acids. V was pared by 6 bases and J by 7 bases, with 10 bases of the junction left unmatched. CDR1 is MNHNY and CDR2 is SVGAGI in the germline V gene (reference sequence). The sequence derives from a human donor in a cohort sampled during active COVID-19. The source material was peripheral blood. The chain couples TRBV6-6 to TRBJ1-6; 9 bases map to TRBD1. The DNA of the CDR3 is TGTGCCAGCAGACTCGGACAGGGGCCGACCAATTCACCCCTCCACTTT. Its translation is CASRLGQGPTNSPLHF.